Only a few counts were recorded for the clone carrying this TCR beta chain. Its specificity is unknown. Trimming cost V 0 bases and J 6 bases, with 6 bases left between them. Germline assignment: CDR1 SGHNT and CDR2 YYREEE (reference sequence). CDR3 length: 13 amino acids. The sample is drawn from a study of T-cell memory formation after mild COVID-19. Study observations and caveats: Pre-infection memory already had some responding clones, implying cross-reactive memory joined.

TCRdb re-analysed the 5' RACE reads in MiXCR, keeping a single row per CDR3 protein. The sample includes roughly 130,000 distinct CDR3 sequences, approximately 15% seen only once; the top ten take 5% to 5.5%. V is TRBV5-4 and J is TRBJ2-2, with D uncertain. This sequence originates from a man in his late teens or twenties who had mild COVID-19 (a few samples of this study predate the infection). Cell type and time point are not known. Sequencing was done on a sample of PBMCs or a T cell subset sorted from them (not recorded which). CDR3 nucleotide sequence: TGTGCCAGCAGCTTGGATCTCTCCGGGGAGCTGTTTTTT. Protein product: CASSLDLSGELFF. The variable domain in full, completed from reference TRBV5-4 and TRBJ2-2, reads ETGVTQSPTHLIKTRGQQVTLRCSSQSGHNTVSWYQQALGQGPQFIFQYYREEENGRGNFPPRFSGLQFPNYSSELNVNALELDDSALYLCASSLDLSGELFFGEGSRLTVL.